Below, one TCR beta chain is given with its context. What it recognizes is unknown. The CDR3 contains 13 residues. V was clipped by 0 bases and J by 5 bases, with 8 bases between them. Germline loops: CDR1 GTSNPN, CDR2 SVGIG (reference sequence). Sorted subsets were amplified in replicate PCRs using around 220 ng DNA, approximately 30,000 T cell genomes. Only in-frame clones appear in the TCRdb table, and some are missing; sequencing was by immunoSEQ multiplex PCR. This sample has roughly 2.1 million clones, with roughly 91% found just once. The sample comes from a study of shared clonotypes between healthy human individuals. Study observations and caveats: Generation probabilities were higher for clonotypes shared across all four sorted-subset donors than for unshared ones.

Naive CD8 populations comprised CD45RO-negative cells positively selected for CCR7, excluding terminally differentiated effector memory CD45RA+ cells. This rearrangement joins TRBV30 to TRBJ2-1; no reliable D call. The specimen was naive CD8+ T cells from PBMCs. This clonotype was obtained from a man in his late teens or twenties in good health. Some clones in this sample may be carry-over from other donors' samples. CDR3 in amino acids: CAWSVGIHNEQFF. CDR3 DNA sequence: TGTGCCTGGAGTGTCGGCATCCACAATGAGCAGTTCTTC.